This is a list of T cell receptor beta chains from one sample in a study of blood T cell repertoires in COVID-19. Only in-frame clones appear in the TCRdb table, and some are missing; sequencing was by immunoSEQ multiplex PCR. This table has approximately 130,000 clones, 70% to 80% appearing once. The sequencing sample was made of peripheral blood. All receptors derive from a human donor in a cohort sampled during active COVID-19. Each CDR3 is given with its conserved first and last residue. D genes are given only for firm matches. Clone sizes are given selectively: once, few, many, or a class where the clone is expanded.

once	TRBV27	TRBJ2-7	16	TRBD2	TGTGCCAGCAGTTTAGACCCGGGACTAGCATCCTACGAGCAGTACTTC	CASSLDPGLASYEQYF
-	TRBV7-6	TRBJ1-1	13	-	TGTGCCAGCAGCTTCGGGATTTCTACTGAAGCTTTCTTT	CASSFGISTEAFF
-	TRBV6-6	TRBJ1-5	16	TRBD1	TGTGCCAGCAGCATGACAGGGGGCGGAGGCAATCAGCCCCAGCATTTT	CASSMTGGGGNQPQHF
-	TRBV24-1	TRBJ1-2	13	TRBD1	TGTGCCACCAGCAGACAGGGAACCTATGGCTACACCTTC	CATSRQGTYGYTF
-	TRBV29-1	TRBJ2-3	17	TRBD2	TGCAGCTTCCAAGGGACTAGCGGGGGGCTATTCACAGATACGCAGTATTTT	CSFQGTSGGLFTDTQYF
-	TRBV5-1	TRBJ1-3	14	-	TGCGCCAGCAGCCAGGACGGGGCTGGAAACACCATATATTTT	CASSQDGAGNTIYF
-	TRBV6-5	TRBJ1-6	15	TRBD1	TGTGCCAGCAGTTACTCCGGACAGGGGTGGTCACCCCTCCACTTT	CASSYSGQGWSPLHF
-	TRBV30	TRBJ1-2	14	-	TGTGCCTGGAGTGACCACATGGGCGCGGGAGGCTACACCTTC	CAWSDHMGAGGYTF
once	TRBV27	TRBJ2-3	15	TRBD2	TGTGCCAGCAGTTTGGCGGGGGGGCTCACAGATACGCAGTATTTT	CASSLAGGLTDTQYF
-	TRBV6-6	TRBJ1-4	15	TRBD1	TGTGCCAGCAGTCCGGACAGGGGGCGAGGCGAAAAACTGTTTTTT	CASSPDRGRGEKLFF
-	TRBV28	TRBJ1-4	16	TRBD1	TGTGCCAGCAGCCTCCGTGGGACAGGTTCGATGGAAAAACTGTTTTTT	CASSLRGTGSMEKLFF
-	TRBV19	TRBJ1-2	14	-	TGTGCCAGTAATAGCGCGGAGGGTAACTATGGCTACACCTTC	CASNSAEGNYGYTF
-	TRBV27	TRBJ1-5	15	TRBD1	TGTGCCAGCAGTTTCACCACAGGGGTAAGTCAGCCCCAGCATTTT	CASSFTTGVSQPQHF
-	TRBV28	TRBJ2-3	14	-	TGTGCCAGCAGTTTTAGCGAAAACACAGATACGCAGTATTTT	CASSFSENTDTQYF
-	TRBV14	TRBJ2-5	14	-	TGTGCCAGCAGCTCTTACCAGGGGCATGAGACCCAGTACTTC	CASSSYQGHETQYF
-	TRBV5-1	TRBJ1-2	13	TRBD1	TGCGCCAGCAGCTTGGGACAGGGTGATGGCTACACCTTC	CASSLGQGDGYTF
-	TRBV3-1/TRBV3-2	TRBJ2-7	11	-	TGTGCCAGCAGATCGTCCTACGAGCAGTACTTC	CASRSSYEQYF
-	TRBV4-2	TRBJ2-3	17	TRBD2	TGTGCCAGCAGCCAAGCTATTAGCGGGGGTAGCACAGATACGCAGTATTTT	CASSQAISGGSTDTQYF
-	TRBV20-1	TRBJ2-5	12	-	TGCAGTGCTAGTACACAGCAAGAGACCCAGTACTTC	CSASTQQETQYF
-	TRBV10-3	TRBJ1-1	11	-	TGTGCCATACGGGGAAACACTGAAGCTTTCTTT	CAIRGNTEAFF
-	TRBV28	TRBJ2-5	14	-	TGTGCCAGCAGTCTCGGACGGGGGTGGGAGACCCAGTACTTC	CASSLGRGWETQYF
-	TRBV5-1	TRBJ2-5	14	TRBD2	TGCGCCAGCAGCTTGGCGCTAGCGGGGGAGACCCAGTACTTC	CASSLALAGETQYF
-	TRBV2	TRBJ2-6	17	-	TGTGCCAGCAGCCCGGGACACCATGCCTCTGGGGCCAACGTCCTGACTTTC	CASSPGHHASGANVLTF
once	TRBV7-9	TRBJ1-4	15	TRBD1	TGTGCCAGCAGCCCAATGACAGGGGGCGATGAAAAACTGTTTTTT	CASSPMTGGDEKLFF
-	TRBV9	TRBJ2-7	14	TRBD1	TGTGCCAGCAGCGGTCGACAGGGGGAAGACGAGCAGTACTTC	CASSGRQGEDEQYF
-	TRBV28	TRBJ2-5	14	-	TGTGCCAGCAGGGGCCAGGGGAATCGGGAGACCCAGTACTTC	CASRGQGNRETQYF
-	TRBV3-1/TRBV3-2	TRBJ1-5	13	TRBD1	TGTGCCAGCAGCCAGGACAGGTCTCAGCCCCAGCATTTT	CASSQDRSQPQHF
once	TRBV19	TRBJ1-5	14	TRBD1	TGTGCTTCTGACAGGGGTGATAGCAATCAGCCCCAGCATTTT	CASDRGDSNQPQHF
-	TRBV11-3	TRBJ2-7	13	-	TGTGCCAGCAGCCGGGCGGGGTCCTACGAGCAGTACTTC	CASSRAGSYEQYF
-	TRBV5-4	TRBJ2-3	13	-	TGTGCCAGCAGCTTGGCCGGTGGAGTGAAGCAGTATTTT	CASSLAGGVKQYF
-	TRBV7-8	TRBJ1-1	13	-	TGTGCCAGCAGCCGCGGGGAGAACACTGAAGCTTTCTTT	CASSRGENTEAFF
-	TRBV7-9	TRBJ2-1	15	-	TGTGCCAGCAGCTTAGTGTTAGCGAGGCCGGATGAGCAGTTCTTC	CASSLVLARPDEQFF
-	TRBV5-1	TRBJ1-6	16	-	TGCGCCAGCACCCTCCTTCCGGGACAAGATAATTCACCCCTCCACTTT	CASTLLPGQDNSPLHF